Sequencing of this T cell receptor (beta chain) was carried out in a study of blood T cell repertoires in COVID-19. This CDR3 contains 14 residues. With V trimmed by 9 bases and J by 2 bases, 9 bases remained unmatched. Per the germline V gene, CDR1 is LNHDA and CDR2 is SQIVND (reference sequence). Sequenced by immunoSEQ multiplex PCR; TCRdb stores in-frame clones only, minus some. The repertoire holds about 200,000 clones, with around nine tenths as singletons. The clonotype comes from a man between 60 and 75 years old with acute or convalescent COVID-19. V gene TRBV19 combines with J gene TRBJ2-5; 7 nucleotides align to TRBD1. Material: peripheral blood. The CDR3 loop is CASKRRGPQETQYF. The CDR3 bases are TGTGCCAGCAAACGAAGGGGGCCACAAGAGACCCAGTACTTC.